A single sample gave rise to the 31 T cell receptor beta chains below, sequenced in a study of T cell responses to AZD1222 COVID-19 vaccine (TCRdb year 2021). Receptors were amplified or captured by the immunoSEQ multiplex PCR assay. Held by TCRdb, this immuneACCESS table contains in-frame sequences only and omits some clones. Under half of the omission traces to an unresolved V gene where checked; the cause of the rest is unknown. The table for this sample lists some 60,000 clones; roughly nine tenths of them were counted only once. The ten largest make up approximately 6.1% of the sample. In light of the paper, this sample's time point label describes: about 28 days (+/-7) after the second vaccine dose. The material sequenced was peripheral blood, taken 28 days after the second AZD1222 dose. The receptors originated from an adult who received the AZD1222 COVID-19 vaccine.

The chain employs TRBV5-4 and TRBJ2-7, with TRBD1 as a possible D gene (6 bases). The germline V gene encodes CDR1 SGHNT and CDR2 YYREEE (reference sequence). The CDR3 sequence is 15 residues long. V lost 7 bases, J lost 6 bases, and 23 bases lay in between. DNA for the CDR3: TGTGCCAGCTCCTTCCCTGGGCCAGAGGGGGTCGAGCAGTACTTC. Encoded protein: CASSFPGPEGVEQYF.

The chain carries TRBV14 and TRBJ2-3; D tentatively fits TRBD1 or TRBD2 (5 bases each). Germline V gene data show CDR1 as SGHDN and CDR2 as FVKESK. The V end lost 0 bases, the J end lost 11 bases, and 15 bases lay between the germline ends. CDR3 length: 14 amino acids. The CDR3 protein is CASSQDMGDPLQYF. CDR3 in DNA: TGTGCCAGCAGCCAAGATATGGGGGACCCTTTGCAGTATTTT.

V is TRBV3-1 (or the pseudogene TRBV3-2) and J is TRBJ1-2; D might be TRBD1 (5 bases). The CDR3 covers 15 residues. Germline lookup yields CDR1 LGHDT and CDR2 YNNKEL (reference sequence). V gave up 0 bases and J gave up 8 bases, with 16 bases separating them. The CDR3 loop reads CASSQDLQGGGGYTF. CDR3 DNA: TGTGCCAGCAGCCAAGATCTCCAGGGCGGGGGAGGCTACACCTTC.

This chain connects TRBV7-6 to TRBJ1-2, with 9 bases aligning to TRBD1. The CDR3 totals 15 residues. Germline V gives CDR1 SGHVS, CDR2 FNYEAQ. The V gene end was trimmed by 1 base and the J gene end by 8 bases; junction bases not matched to a gene: 8. CDR3 bases: TGTGCCAGCAGCTTAGTCTACAGGGGGCGGCAGGGCTACACCTTC. Protein: CASSLVYRGRQGYTF.

The chain employs TRBV19 and TRBJ2-7; D not certain. The CDR3 is made up of 13 amino acids. CDR1 and CDR2 from the germline V gene are LNHDA and SQIVND (reference sequence). Between the trimmed V and J ends, which lost 2 bases and 7 bases, there was a span of 12 bases. CDR3 sequence: CASSIKGTWEQYF. The CDR3 nucleotides read TGTGCCAGTAGTATAAAGGGAACCTGGGAGCAGTACTTC.

V gene TRBV7-9 combines with J gene TRBJ2-7, with D perhaps assigned TRBD1 or TRBD2 (5 bases each). Germline V CDR1 and CDR2: SEHNR, FQNEAQ (reference sequence). The V end lost 5 bases, the J end lost 2 bases, and 28 bases lay between the germline ends. This CDR3 is built from 19 residues. CDR3 sequence reads: CASSPQPLVTGTETYEQYF. As DNA, the CDR3 is TGTGCCAGCAGCCCCCAACCGTTAGTAACCGGGACGGAAACCTACGAGCAGTACTTC.

The rearrangement links TRBV5-1 to TRBJ2-3, with 7 bases identical to TRBD2. The germline V gene has CDR1 SGHRS and CDR2 YFSETQ. The V gene end was trimmed by 4 bases and the J gene end by 2 bases; junction bases not matched to a gene: 7. CDR3 length: 15 amino acids. CDR3: CASSLASGPTDTQYF. CDR3 coding DNA: TGCGCCAGCAGCCTGGCTAGCGGCCCCACAGATACGCAGTATTTT. Full variable domain (outside the CDR3, taken from reference TRBV5-1 and TRBJ2-3): KAGVTQTPRYLIKTRGQQVTLSCSPISGHRSVSWYQQTPGQGLQFLFEYFSETQRNKGNFPGRFSGRQFSNSRSEMNVSTLELGDSALYLCASSLASGPTDTQYFGPGTRLTVL.

The genes are TRBV7-2 and TRBJ1-5; D is ambiguous. The CDR3 contains 12 residues. CDR1 and CDR2 (germline): SGHTA, FQGNSA. V lost 4 bases to trimming and J lost 5 bases, with 6 bases between them. In DNA form, the CDR3 reads TGTGCCAGCAGCTACCCACATCAGCCCCAGCATTTT. It encodes CASSYPHQPQHF.

This clone was seen only a few times. The rearrangement links TRBV29-1 to TRBJ2-7, with D hard to call. Deletions cut 6 bases from V and 3 bases from J, with 15 bases between. This CDR3 spans 13 amino acids. Germline V gene sequence: CDR1 SQVTM, CDR2 ANQGSEA. CDR3 region: CSVRGSAHYEQYF. CDR3 bases: TGCAGCGTCCGTGGATCGGCCCACTACGAGCAGTACTTC.

This chain joins TRBV10-2 and TRBJ2-1, with a tentative D call TRBD2 (6 bases). The V gene's germline CDR1 is WSHSY and CDR2 SAAADI. V lost 4 bases, J lost 5 bases, and 27 bases lay in between. The CDR3 loop spans 19 amino acids. In DNA form, the CDR3 reads TGCGCCAGCAGTGGCTTCTCCGGGGTGACTAGAATCGTTGACAATGAGCAGTTCTTC. It codes for CASSGFSGVTRIVDNEQFF.

The chain is built from TRBV10-2 and TRBJ2-1; 8 bases fit TRBD1. CDR3 length: 12 amino acids. CDR1 and CDR2 from the germline V gene are WSHSY and SAAADI. Trimming cost V 6 bases and J 6 bases; bases outside gene matches: 1. CDR3 sequence: CASRTGANEQFF. The CDR3 coding sequence is TGCGCCAGCAGGACAGGGGCCAATGAGCAGTTCTTC.

This clone was detected once. The V gene is TRBV6-1, the J gene TRBJ1-5; tentatively, D is TRBD1 (6 bases). Per the germline V gene, CDR1 is MNHNS and CDR2 is SASEGT. Trimming pared 0 bases from V and 3 bases from J, leaving 9 bases between. This CDR3 comprises 15 residues. The CDR3 protein is CASSEAGGANQPQHF. The DNA for the CDR3 is TGTGCCAGCAGTGAAGCTGGGGGGGCCAATCAGCCCCAGCATTTT.

The V and J genes are TRBV3-1 (or the pseudogene TRBV3-2) and TRBJ2-3; D is tentatively TRBD1 or TRBD2 (6 bases each). CDR3 length: 15 amino acids. Germline V lookup: CDR1 LGHDT, CDR2 YNNKEL (reference sequence). Deletions cut 4 bases from V and 3 bases from J, with 14 bases between. CDR3: CASSLRWGATDTQYF. The CDR3 DNA sequence: TGTGCCAGCAGCCTACGTTGGGGGGCAACAGATACGCAGTATTTT.

The chain combines TRBV9 with TRBJ2-2; 8 nucleotides line up with TRBD1. This CDR3 spans 16 amino acids. V lost 3 bases and J lost 0; bases outside the gene matches: 4. From germline, CDR1 is SGDLS and CDR2 YYNGEE. CDR3 amino acids: CASSAGDRPNTGELFF. The CDR3 region has the DNA TGTGCCAGCAGCGCAGGGGACAGGCCGAACACCGGGGAGCTGTTTTTT.

This clone was picked up one time. J is TRBJ2-4 and V is TRBV6-2 or TRBV6-3, with 8 bases that match TRBD2. Germline V gene sequence: CDR1 MNHEY, CDR2 SVGEGT. This CDR3 spans 18 amino acids. V shed 5 bases, J shed 0 bases, and the junction held 12 bases outside the gene matches. CDR3 protein: CASSALVLAGLAKNIQYF. As DNA, the CDR3 is TGTGCCAGCAGTGCCCTGGTCCTAGCGGGTCTAGCCAAAAACATTCAGTACTTC.

The genes are TRBV6-5 and TRBJ2-2; 8 positions match TRBD1. CDR3 length: 16 amino acids. V gave up 2 bases and J gave up 0 bases; unmatched junction bases: 2. Germline loops: CDR1 MNHEY, CDR2 SVGAGI. The CDR3 protein is CASSYKGQANTGELFF. The DNA of the CDR3 is TGTGCCAGCAGTTACAAGGGACAGGCGAACACCGGGGAGCTGTTTTTT.

The rearrangement uses TRBV7-3 and TRBJ2-1; no firm D call. Germline-derived CDR1 and CDR2 are SGHTA and FQGTGA. V was cut by 6 bases and J by 4 bases, with 16 bases left in between. This CDR3 has 15 amino acids. The CDR3 is CASSLQNYRYNEQFF. DNA for the CDR3: TGTGCCAGCAGTCTCCAAAACTACCGGTACAATGAGCAGTTCTTC.

This clone was detected only once. J is TRBJ2-1 and V is TRBV20-1; 10 positions match TRBD2. The ends lost 3 bases at V and 2 bases at J; junction bases unmatched: 4. Germline V CDR1 and CDR2: DFQATT, SNEGSKA (reference sequence). The length of the CDR3 is 15 residues. CDR3 DNA sequence: TGCAGTGCTAGTGTACTAGCGGGGACCTACAATGAGCAGTTCTTC. Encoded protein: CSASVLAGTYNEQFF.

The chain employs TRBV7-9 and TRBJ1-4; 9 bases agree with TRBD1. V was clipped by 5 bases and J by 7 bases; unmatched bases: 5. Per the germline V gene, CDR1 is SEHNR and CDR2 is FQNEAQ (reference sequence). The CDR3 is 14 amino acids. The CDR3 reads CASSIGQGSEKLFF. The CDR3 DNA is TGTGCCAGCAGCATAGGACAGGGGAGTGAAAAACTGTTTTTT.

The chain links TRBV7-9 to TRBJ2-3; maybe TRBD2 (5 bases). Trimming left V 1 base short and J 6 bases short, with 8 bases between. Germline lookup yields CDR1 SEHNR and CDR2 FQNEAQ (reference sequence). The CDR3 has 13 amino acids. The CDR3 is CASSLETGDTQYF. CDR3 in DNA: TGTGCCAGCAGCTTAGAAACGGGGGATACGCAGTATTTT. The variable domain in full, with the rest retrieved from reference TRBV7-9 and TRBJ2-3, is DTGVSQNPRHKITKRGQNVTFRCDPISEHNRLYWYRQTLGQGPEFLTYFQNEAQLEKSRLLSDRFSAERPKGSFSTLEIQRTEQGDSAMYLCASSLETGDTQYFGPGTRLTVL.

The V gene is TRBV5-5, the J gene TRBJ1-6; D is unclear. Trimming took 0 bases from V and 0 from J, leaving 16 bases between them. Germline CDR1 and CDR2: SGHKS and YYEKEE (reference sequence). The CDR3 has 19 residues. Written as DNA, the CDR3 is TGTGCCAGCAGCTTGGAACCATCGGCTGGCAGCTCCTATAATTCACCCCTCCACTTT. Amino acids: CASSLEPSAGSSYNSPLHF.

This chain joins TRBV9 and TRBJ2-5, with D hard to call. The CDR3 is 14 residues long. Germline V lookup: CDR1 SGDLS, CDR2 YYNGEE. V gave up 4 bases and J gave up 0 bases, with 10 bases separating them. CDR3 nucleotide sequence: TGTGCCAGCAGCCCAGCTCACTACCAAGAGACCCAGTACTTC. It codes for CASSPAHYQETQYF.

The chain couples TRBV9 to TRBJ2-1, with 9 bases aligning to TRBD1. Germline trimming cut 4 bases from V and 6 bases from J; bases unmatched to any gene: 8. This CDR3 has 15 amino acids. Germline V gene sequence: CDR1 SGDLS, CDR2 YYNGEE. CDR3 amino acids: CASSTRRTGVNEQFF. CDR3 coding DNA: TGTGCCAGCAGCACCCGAAGGACAGGGGTCAATGAGCAGTTCTTC.

This sequence joins TRBV19 and TRBJ1-6; no reliable D call. The CDR3 has 15 amino acids. Trimming shortened V by 2 bases and J by 8 bases, and 13 bases separated the two germline ends. CDR1 LNHDA and CDR2 SQIVND come from the germline V gene (reference sequence). CDR3 protein: CASSIMNQLDSPLHF. The CDR3 nucleotides are TGTGCCAGTAGTATAATGAATCAGCTTGATTCACCCCTCCACTTT.

The chain recombines TRBV28 with TRBJ1-1, with D maybe TRBD1 (5 bases). Trimming pared 6 bases from V and 4 bases from J, leaving 18 bases between. Germline lookup yields CDR1 MDHEN and CDR2 SYDVKM. This CDR3 is built from 15 residues. DNA for the CDR3: TGTGCCAGCAGCCTGATCCCCCCGGGGGGCACTGAAGCTTTCTTT. This translates into CASSLIPPGGTEAFF.

This clone was counted a few times. It is unclear where the CDR3 begins or ends on the DNA, so no DNA is shown, and the CDR3 is as TCRdb lists it. CDR3: CASTSGVVADTQYF. The rearrangement links TRBV19 to TRBJ2-3; the D call TRBD2 from the table was never checked on the DNA. Counting both end residues, the CDR3 totals 14 amino acids. Germline CDR1 reads LNHDA; CDR2 reads SQIVND (reference sequence).

A single count supports this clone. V gene TRBV19 combines with J gene TRBJ2-7, with a possible D match to TRBD2 (6 bases). V was clipped by 1 base and J by 10 bases, with 11 bases between them. From germline, CDR1 is LNHDA and CDR2 SQIVND (reference sequence). The CDR3 extends over 12 amino acids. In DNA form, the CDR3 reads TGTGCCAGTAGTATAGGCGGGGATAAACAGTACTTC. Its translation: CASSIGGDKQYF.

The chain links TRBV5-1 to TRBJ1-1; TRBD1 agrees at 7 bases. The CDR3 spans 14 residues. Germline values: CDR1 SGHRS, CDR2 YFSETQ. V dropped 4 bases and J dropped 3; count of bases not matched to a gene: 6. DNA for the CDR3: TGCGCCAGCAGCGAAAAAACAGGGGACACTGAAGCTTTCTTT. This sequence encodes CASSEKTGDTEAFF. Drawing the rest from reference TRBV5-1 and TRBJ1-1, the complete variable domain is KAGVTQTPRYLIKTRGQQVTLSCSPISGHRSVSWYQQTPGQGLQFLFEYFSETQRNKGNFPGRFSGRQFSNSRSEMNVSTLELGDSALYLCASSEKTGDTEAFFGQGTRLTVV.

This rearrangement joins TRBV10-2 to TRBJ2-7; the match to TRBD2 covers 10 bases. V was pared by 7 bases and J by 5 bases, with 2 bases of the junction left unmatched. Germline V lookup: CDR1 WSHSY, CDR2 SAAADI. This CDR3 contains 12 residues. CDR3 DNA sequence: TGCGCCAGCAATAGCGGGGGGCACGAGCAGTACTTC. As protein: CASNSGGHEQYF.

J is TRBJ1-2 and V is TRBV25-1; D remains unclear. CDR1 and CDR2 (germline): MGHDK, SYGVNS. V was shortened by 1 base and J by 3 bases, with 12 bases between the two germline ends. CDR3 length equals 15 residues. The CDR3 sequence: CASSEFTGMDYGYTF. The CDR3 region has the DNA TGTGCCAGCAGTGAATTTACCGGGATGGACTATGGCTACACCTTC.

The gene calls are TRBV29-1 and TRBJ2-3, with a weak D call TRBD2 (6 bases). Trimming removed 7 bases from V and 0 bases from J, with 14 bases in between. The CDR3 has 14 residues. Germline lookup yields CDR1 SQVTM and CDR2 ANQGSEA. CDR3: CSAHRSGSTDTQYF. Written as DNA, the CDR3 is TGCAGCGCCCACCGTAGCGGAAGCACAGATACGCAGTATTTT.